Following are 19 T cell receptor beta chains from one sample sequenced in a study of T-cell memory formation after mild COVID-19 (dated by TCRdb to the early 2020s). Library creation used 5' RACE. Sequenced using an Illumina NovaSeq 6000. TCRdb reprocessing: public reads trimmed at Q25 with fastp, clones called with MiXCR, in-frame beta chains kept. Rows with one shared CDR3 protein collapse into an entry with the most common genes and DNA. The sample table shows 150,000 to 200,000 distinct CDR3 sequences, and around 10% are seen once. Approximately 3.8% of the sample is in the top ten clones. The sample taken for sequencing was PBMCs or a T cell subset sorted from them (not recorded which). The receptors were gathered from a man between 18 and 29 years old who had mild COVID-19 (a few samples of this study predate the infection). The sample titles of this study are shuffled in the database, so cell type and time point are left out; the donor was told from shared clones.

This clonotype was picked up many times. V and J are TRBV5-1 and TRBJ2-1, with 8 bases aligning to TRBD1. Germline V gene data show CDR1 as SGHRS and CDR2 as YFSETQ. The CDR3 is 14 residues long. V dropped 4 bases and J dropped 8; count of bases not matched to a gene: 8. The CDR3 protein is CASSRAGGLDEQFF. CDR3 sequence (DNA): TGCGCCAGCAGCAGGGCAGGGGGCCTCGATGAGCAGTTCTTC.

This clonotype was found many times. The gene calls are TRBV4-1 and TRBJ1-2; D gene ambiguous. V shed 3 bases and J shed 0 bases, with 14 bases lying between them. The germline V gene encodes CDR1 MGHRA and CDR2 YSYEKL. The CDR3 length is 16 residues. CDR3 DNA sequence: TGCGCCAGCAGCCAGCCAACCAGGAGATCTAACTATGGCTACACCTTC. It yields the protein CASSQPTRRSNYGYTF.

Only a few counts were recorded for this clonotype. The CDR3 spells CASSRGLAGGWTGELFF. CDR3 nucleotide sequence: TGCGCCAGCAGCCGCGGACTAGCGGGGGGATGGACCGGGGAGCTGTTTTTT. The chain has TRBV4-1 and TRBJ2-2; 14 bases are shared with TRBD2. Trimming at V came to 4 bases and at J to 5 bases, leaving 6 bases not matched to a gene. The CDR3 spans 17 residues. Per germline, CDR1 MGHRA and CDR2 YSYEKL.

The sample holds one count of this clonotype. The CDR3 region is CASSQSLAGGADTQYF. The DNA of the CDR3 is TGTGCCAGCAGCCAATCCTTAGCGGGGGGGGCAGATACGCAGTATTTT. The chain uses TRBV7-3 and TRBJ2-3; TRBD2 matches 11 bases. Per the germline V gene, CDR1 is SGHTA and CDR2 is FQGTGA. Trimming cost V 5 bases and J 4 bases; bases outside gene matches: 8. This CDR3 region has 16 residues.

This clonotype was recorded a few times. The CDR3 protein is CASAPPGSRPYEQYF. The CDR3 DNA reads TGTGCCAGCGCCCCTCCAGGGTCCCGTCCCTACGAGCAGTACTTC. The V and J genes are TRBV6-6 and TRBJ2-7; D possibly corresponds to TRBD1 (5 bases). CDR3 length: 15 residues. Germline V gene sequence: CDR1 MNHNY, CDR2 SVGAGI (reference sequence). V lost 8 bases and J 2 bases, leaving 19 bases between the germline ends.

This clonotype was counted many times. The chain uses TRBV7-2 and TRBJ2-5; 8 bases map to TRBD2. CDR3 length: 16 amino acids. CDR1 SGHTA and CDR2 FQGNSA come from the germline V gene. V shed 5 bases and J 1 base; nucleotides not matched to a gene: 9. CDR3: CASSLGRRGVQETQYF. The CDR3 region has the DNA TGTGCCAGCAGCCTAGGACGGCGGGGGGTCCAAGAGACCCAGTACTTC. Filled out from reference TRBV7-2 and TRBJ2-5, the complete variable domain reads GAGVSQSPSNKVTEKGKDVELRCDPISGHTALYWYRQSLGQGLEFLIYFQGNSAPDKSGLPSDRFSAERTGGSVSTLTIQRTQQEDSAVYLCASSLGRRGVQETQYFGPGTRLLVL.

This clonotype occurred many times. The chain employs TRBV6-5 and TRBJ1-5; no clear D. The germline gives CDR1 MNHEY, CDR2 SVGAGI. CDR3 length equals 15 residues. Trimming took off 0 bases at V and 11 bases at J, with 17 bases between the two ends. As DNA, the CDR3 is TGTGCCAGCAGTTACTCCGGGCCCAGCTCTACCACCCAGCATTTT. It translates to CASSYSGPSSTTQHF.

This clonotype appeared a few times. The chain combines TRBV20-1 with TRBJ2-1; 11 bases match TRBD2. There are 15 residues in the CDR3. Germline-derived CDR1 and CDR2 are DFQATT and SNEGSKA (reference sequence). Trimming at V came to 3 bases and at J to 8 bases, leaving 9 bases not matched to a gene. The CDR3 loop is CSARNSGGAGDEQFF. The DNA for the CDR3 is TGCAGTGCTAGGAATAGCGGGGGGGCCGGTGATGAGCAGTTCTTC.

The chain has TRBV6-5 and TRBJ2-5; D gene unclear. With 5 bases removed from V and 1 base from J, the gap between germline ends came to 14 bases. Germline CDR1 is MNHEY and CDR2 is SVGAGI. The CDR3 has 15 amino acids. CDR3 loop: CASSSLDGIQETQYF. For the CDR3, the DNA is TGTGCCAGCAGTAGCCTGGACGGTATCCAAGAGACCCAGTACTTC.

The chain uses TRBV4-3 and TRBJ2-1; TRBD2 might be the D (6 bases). CDR1 LGHNA and CDR2 YSLEER come from the germline V gene. Trimming took off 4 bases at V and 6 bases at J, with 19 bases between the two ends. The CDR3 contains 16 residues. The CDR3 bases are TGCGCCAGCAGCCGACCCAGCGGAGGGAGTATCAATGAGCAGTTCTTC. Translation gives CASSRPSGGSINEQFF.

This clonotype appeared a few times. This chain uses TRBV7-2 with TRBJ2-3; 11 bases are shared with TRBD2. The length of the CDR3 is 16 residues. With V trimmed by 1 base and J by 6 bases, 6 bases remained unmatched. In germline, CDR1 is SGHTA, CDR2 FQGNSA. CDR3 DNA sequence: TGTGCCAGCAGCTTAGTTAGCGGGGGGGCACCGGATACGCAGTATTTT. This sequence encodes CASSLVSGGAPDTQYF.

In DNA, the CDR3 is TGTGCCAGTAGCCAGGGAGGACAGGGGATGACCGGGGAGCTGTTTTTT. Encoded protein: CASSQGGQGMTGELFF. This chain connects TRBV19 to TRBJ2-2; 9 nucleotides match TRBD1. The CDR3 runs to 16 residues. V shed 6 bases, J shed 5 bases, and the junction held 10 bases outside the gene matches. Germline CDR1 LNHDA, CDR2 SQIVND (reference sequence).

This clonotype was seen a few times. The chain combines TRBV6-1 with TRBJ2-7, with 8 bases matching TRBD2. This CDR3 region has 14 residues. V trimming: 10 bases; J trimming: 2 bases; junction bases outside the gene matches: 10. Germline loops: CDR1 MNHNS, CDR2 SASEGT. CDR3 region: CATSPQRGPYEQYF. The CDR3, as DNA: TGTGCCACCAGCCCCCAGCGGGGGCCCTACGAGCAGTACTTC.

About this clonotype: This could be a read error, since a much larger clone is one nucleotide away. This chain connects TRBV7-9 to TRBJ2-3; weak D call: TRBD1 (6 bases). Germline V gene lookup returns CDR1 SEHNR and CDR2 FQNEAQ (reference sequence). The CDR3 contains 14 residues. V gave up 4 bases and J gave up 1 base, with 9 bases separating them. The CDR3 region has the DNA TGTGCCAGCAGCTGTTGGACAGGCACAGATACGCAGTATTTT. Its protein is CASSCWTGTDTQYF.

Here the CDR3 reads CASSFPKTGRYEQYF. Here the CDR3 DNA reads TGTGCCAGCAGTTTCCCTAAGACAGGGCGGTACGAGCAGTACTTC. V is TRBV12-3 or TRBV12-4 and J is TRBJ2-7; 7 nucleotides match TRBD1. The CDR3 spans 15 residues. The ends lost 3 bases at V and 4 bases at J; junction bases unmatched: 9.

This clonotype was found many times. The chain is built from TRBV29-1 and TRBJ1-1; perhaps TRBD1 as D (6 bases). CDR1 SQVTM and CDR2 ANQGSEA come from the germline V gene. Trimming removed 7 bases at V and 3 bases at J, with 15 bases between. CDR3 length equals 13 residues. The CDR3 loop reads CSAQHRADTEAFF. CDR3 DNA: TGCAGCGCCCAACACAGGGCGGACACTGAAGCTTTCTTT.

This chain links TRBV15 with TRBJ2-7, with a possible D match to TRBD1 (6 bases). Germline lookup yields CDR1 LNHNV and CDR2 YYDKDF (reference sequence). Trimming removed 5 bases at V and 5 bases at J, with 19 bases between. This CDR3 region has 15 residues. In DNA form, the CDR3 reads TGTGCCACCAGCGGCAGGGGCAGGGTCGTAGACGAGCAGTACTTC. Translation gives CATSGRGRVVDEQYF.

This clonotype came up a few times. The chain has TRBV7-2 and TRBJ1-2; a possible D gene is TRBD1 (6 bases). Trimming shortened V by 1 base and J by 7 bases, and 19 bases separated the two germline ends. Looked up from germline, CDR1 is SGHTA and CDR2 is FQGNSA. The CDR3 is made up of 16 amino acids. In DNA form, the CDR3 reads TGTGCCAGCAGCTTAGGGGCCCAGGGGTCGATCGGTGGCTACACCTTC. Its protein is CASSLGAQGSIGGYTF.

This clonotype was seen at least ten times. The chain joins TRBV5-5 to TRBJ1-1; the D is unclear. CDR3 length equals 15 residues. Germline CDR1 and CDR2: SGHKS and YYEKEE (reference sequence). V was pared by 4 bases and J by 3 bases, with 16 bases between. The CDR3 protein is CASSTAAEGYTEAFF. Written as DNA, the CDR3 is TGTGCCAGCAGCACCGCGGCAGAGGGATACACTGAAGCTTTCTTT.